This T cell receptor beta chain was documented in a study of T cells in Graves' hyperthyroidism and ophthalmopathy. General observations from the study: Most clonotypes that expanded in the thyroid above 0.001 also showed up in blood. The model forecast ophthalmopathy, anticipating it by a median 6.5 months before onset. Stable hyperthyroidism was separated from ophthalmopathy by a model based on 13 V-J features.

RNA transcripts served as the template for amplifying TCR beta CDR3 regions. Primed by the HTBI set, a first-round RT-PCR was run on the TCR CDR3. TCRdb analysed the multiplex PCR reads with MiXCR anew, one entry per CDR3 protein. The table has 450,000 to 700,000 distinct CDR3 sequences, 46% seen once. The germline gives CDR1 SGHRS, CDR2 YFSETQ. J was trimmed by 6 bases and V by 0 bases; bases with no gene match: 3. CDR3 length: 15 amino acids. Diagnoses rested on clinical symptoms, serum thyroxine and TRAb, thyroid ultrasound and orbital computed tomography. Regarding this clonotype: Its antigen is not identified.

What was sequenced was peripheral blood or thyroid tissue (not recorded which). The J gene is TRBJ2-1, the V gene TRBV5-1, with 10 positions matching TRBD2. The TCR sequence derives from an adult woman with Graves' disease, either hyperthyroidism or ophthalmopathy (not recorded which). The CDR3 DNA reads TGCGCCAGCAGCTTGGGCCTAGCGGGAGCCAATGAGCAGTTCTTC. Its translation: CASSLGLAGANEQFF.